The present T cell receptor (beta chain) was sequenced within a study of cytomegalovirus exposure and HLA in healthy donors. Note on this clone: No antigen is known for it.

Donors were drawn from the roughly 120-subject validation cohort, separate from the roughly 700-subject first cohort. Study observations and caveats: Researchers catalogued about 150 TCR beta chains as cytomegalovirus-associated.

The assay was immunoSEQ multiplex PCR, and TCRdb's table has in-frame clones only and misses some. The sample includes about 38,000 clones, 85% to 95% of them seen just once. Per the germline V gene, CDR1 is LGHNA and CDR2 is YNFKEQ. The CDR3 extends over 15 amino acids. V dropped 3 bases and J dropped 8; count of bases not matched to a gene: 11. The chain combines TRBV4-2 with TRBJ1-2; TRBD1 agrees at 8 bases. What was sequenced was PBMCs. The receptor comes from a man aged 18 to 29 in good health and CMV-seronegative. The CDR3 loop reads CASSQVDRADQGYTF. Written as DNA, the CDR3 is TGTGCCAGCAGCCAGGTGGACAGGGCGGATCAGGGCTACACCTTC.